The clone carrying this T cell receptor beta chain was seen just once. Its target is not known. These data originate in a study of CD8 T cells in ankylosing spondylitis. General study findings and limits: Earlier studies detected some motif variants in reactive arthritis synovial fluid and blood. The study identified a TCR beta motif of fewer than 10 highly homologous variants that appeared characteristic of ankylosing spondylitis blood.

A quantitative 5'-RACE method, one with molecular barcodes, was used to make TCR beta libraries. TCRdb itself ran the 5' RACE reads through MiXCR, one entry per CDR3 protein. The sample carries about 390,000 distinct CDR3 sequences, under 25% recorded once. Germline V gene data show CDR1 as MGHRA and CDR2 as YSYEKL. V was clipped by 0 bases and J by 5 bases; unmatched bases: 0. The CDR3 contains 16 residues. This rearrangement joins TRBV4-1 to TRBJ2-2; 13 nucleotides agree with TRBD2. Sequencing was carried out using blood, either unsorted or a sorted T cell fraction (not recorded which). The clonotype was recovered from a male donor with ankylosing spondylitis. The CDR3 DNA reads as TGCGCCAGCAGCCAAGAGACTAGCGGGAGGACCGGGGAGCTGTTTTTT. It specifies CASSQETSGRTGELFF.